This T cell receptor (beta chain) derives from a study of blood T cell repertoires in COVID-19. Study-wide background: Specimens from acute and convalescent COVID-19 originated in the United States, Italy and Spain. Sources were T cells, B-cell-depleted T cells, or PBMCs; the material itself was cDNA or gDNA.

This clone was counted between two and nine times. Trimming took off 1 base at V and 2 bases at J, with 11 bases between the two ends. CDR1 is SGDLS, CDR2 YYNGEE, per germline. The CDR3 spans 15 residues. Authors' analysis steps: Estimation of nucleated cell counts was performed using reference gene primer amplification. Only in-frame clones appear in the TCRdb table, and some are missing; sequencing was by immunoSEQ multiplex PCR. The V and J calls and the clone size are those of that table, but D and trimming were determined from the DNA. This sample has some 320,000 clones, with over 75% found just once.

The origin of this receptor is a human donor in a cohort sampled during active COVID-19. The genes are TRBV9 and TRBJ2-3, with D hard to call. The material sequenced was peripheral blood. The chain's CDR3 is CASSVLSIPTDTQYF. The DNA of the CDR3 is TGTGCCAGCAGCGTACTGAGTATACCCACAGATACGCAGTATTTT.